This TCR beta chain emerged from a study of blood T cell repertoires in COVID-19. Looking at the study overall: Sites in the United States, Italy and Spain provided acute and convalescent COVID-19 samples. Nucleic acid was either cDNA or gDNA, and it came from T cells, B-cell-depleted T cells, or PBMCs.

Assay: immunoSEQ multiplex PCR; the TCRdb copy retains only in-frame clones and omits some. This table has approximately 72,000 clones, approximately 85% appearing once. The CDR3 runs to 15 residues. V gave up 8 bases and J gave up 5 bases, with 21 bases separating them. The V gene's germline CDR1 is SEHNR and CDR2 FQNEAQ (reference sequence). This TCR derives from a woman older than 75 with active or convalescent COVID-19. The chain carries TRBV7-9 and TRBJ1-2; D might be TRBD1 (6 bases). Sequencing used peripheral blood. Here the CDR3 reads CASQFGVGGGYGYTF. The CDR3, as DNA: TGTGCCAGCCAATTCGGCGTGGGAGGGGGATATGGCTACACCTTC.